Below, 31 T cell receptor beta chains from the same sample are listed, as sequenced in a study of regulatory T cells in long-lasting Graves disease. Sample time point: newly diagnosed GD, antithyroid drugs for less than 3 months. Construction of the TCR library relied on RNA isolated from PBMCs. CDR3 regions were amplified by Arm-PCR using iRepertoire HTBI primers to build TCR beta libraries. From the multiplex PCR reads, TCRdb called clonotypes with MiXCR, one entry per CDR3 protein. The data show 540,000 or so distinct CDR3 sequences, with approximately 13% seen just once and more than 8.5% held by the top ten. The same data also contributed to another study, on T cells in Graves' hyperthyroidism and ophthalmopathy.

Sequencing was performed on peripheral blood mononuclear cells (PBMCs), taken at new diagnosis, from a patient treated with antithyroid drugs. Receptors were obtained from a man aged 25-40 years with Graves disease.

This clonotype was counted ten times or more. V usage is TRBV2 and J usage is TRBJ1-2, with 8 bases fitting TRBD1. Per germline, CDR1 SNHLY and CDR2 FYNNEI. The J segment lost 4 bases and the V segment lost 9 bases, leaving 10 bases of the junction unmatched. There are 14 residues in the CDR3. The CDR3: CARRGGGQAYGYTF. The CDR3 nucleotides read TGTGCCAGAAGAGGGGGGGGACAGGCCTATGGCTACACCTTC.

Worth noting for this clonotype: A much bigger clone sits one base away, suggesting this may be a read error. This rearrangement joins TRBV7-2 to TRBJ2-1; maybe TRBD2 (6 bases). Germline CDR1 is SGHTA and CDR2 is FQGNSA. The CDR3 runs 15 residues. Here the CDR3 DNA reads TGTGGCAGCAGAGCACCGGGACTGGAAGGCAATGAGCAGTTCTTC. Translating it yields CGSRAPGLEGNEQFF.

This clonotype has a count of ten or more. This chain uses TRBV29-1 with TRBJ1-2; D unresolved. Germline V CDR1 and CDR2: SQVTM, ANQGSEA. Deletions cut 3 bases from V and 2 bases from J, with 7 bases between. This CDR3 spans 12 amino acids. The CDR3: CSVERVNYGYTF. CDR3 bases: TGCAGCGTTGAGCGGGTGAACTATGGCTACACCTTC.

As regards this clonotype: This likely reflects a read error, since a far larger clone is one base away. The chain carries TRBV7-2 and TRBJ1-1; D is uncertain. Germline CDR1 is SGHTA and CDR2 is FQGNSA. V was clipped by 1 base and J by 10 bases, with 10 bases between them. CDR3 size: 12 residues. Here the CDR3 DNA reads TGTGCCAGCAGCTTAGGGGGTCCTGGAGCTTTCTTT. It is translated as CASSLGGPGAFF.

Many counts were recorded for this clonotype. The chain joins TRBV12-3 or TRBV12-4 to TRBJ2-3; 10 bases are a match to TRBD2. CDR3 length: 14 amino acids. J gave up 4 bases and V 6 bases, and 4 bases lay outside the gene matches. CDR3 in amino acids: CASSRTSGPDTQYF. The CDR3 nucleotides read TGTGCCAGCAGCCGGACTAGCGGACCAGATACGCAGTATTTT.

This clonotype was observed a handful of times. The CDR3 coding sequence is TGTGCCAGCAGATCCACAGGGGGCGGCTATGGCTACACCTTC. This codes for CASRSTGGGYGYTF. The V call is TRBV12-3 or TRBV12-4, the J call TRBJ1-2; 9 bases map to TRBD1. CDR3 length equals 14 residues. Trimming removed 6 bases from V and 4 bases from J; junction bases left unmatched: 6.

This clonotype occurred many times. CDR3 in amino acids: CASSPQGNYGYTF. As DNA, the CDR3 is TGTGCCAGCTCACCACAGGGGAACTATGGCTACACCTTC. The V gene is TRBV18, the J gene TRBJ1-2; D is perhaps TRBD1 (5 bases). Germline CDR1 reads KGHSH; CDR2 reads LQKENI. The V end was cut by 1 base, the J end by 2 bases, with 5 bases between. The length of the CDR3 is 13 residues.

This clonotype was recorded many times. The chain has TRBV7-3 and TRBJ2-7; 11 bases are shared with TRBD2. The CDR3 contains 14 residues. CDR1 is SGHTA and CDR2 is FQGTGA in the germline V gene. V lost 6 bases and J lost 5; bases outside the gene matches: 6. In DNA form, the CDR3 reads TGTGCCAGCAGTACTAGCGGGAGTTTAAACGAGCAGTACTTC. It yields the protein CASSTSGSLNEQYF. Full variable domain (outside the CDR3, taken from reference TRBV7-3 and TRBJ2-7): GAGVSQTPSNKVTEKGKYVELRCDPISGHTALYWYRQSLGQGPEFLIYFQGTGAADDSGLPNDRFFAVRPEGSVSTLKIQRTERGDSAVYLCASSTSGSLNEQYFGPGTRLTVT.

This clonotype was detected only a few times. It may be a read error: a sequence one base away is much more abundant. The chain joins TRBV11-2 to TRBJ1-1; D may be TRBD1 (5 bases). The V end lost 5 bases, the J end lost 6 bases, and 22 bases lay between the germline ends. From germline, CDR1 is SGHAT and CDR2 FQNNGV. The CDR3 consists of 16 residues. For the CDR3, the DNA is TGTGCCAGCAGCCCAGCGGCCCAGGGTGTGAGGGCTGAAGCTTTCTTT. It encodes CASSPAAQGVRAEAFF. Together with reference TRBV11-2 and TRBJ1-1, the CDR3 gives the full variable domain: EAGVAQSPRYKIIEKRQSVAFWCNPISGHATLYWYQQILGQGPKLLIQFQNNGVVDDSQLPKDRFSAERLKGVDSTLKIQPAKLEDSAVYLCASSPAAQGVRAEAFFGQGTRLTVV.

This clonotype has more than one count but fewer than ten. The chain has TRBV5-5 and TRBJ1-2, with a possible D match to TRBD1 (6 bases). Germline V gives CDR1 SGHKS, CDR2 YYEKEE (reference sequence). The germline V and J ends were trimmed by 3 bases and 5 bases, with 14 bases remaining between them. CDR3 length: 14 residues. CDR3 DNA: TGTGCCAGCAGCTCGAGCGGGACAATATATGGCTACACCTTC. This encodes CASSSSGTIYGYTF. Supplemented by reference TRBV5-5 and TRBJ1-2, the full variable domain reads DAGVTQSPTHLIKTRGQQVTLRCSPISGHKSVSWYQQVLGQGPQFIFQYYEKEERGRGNFPDRFSARQFPNYSSELNVNALLLGDSALYLCASSSSGTIYGYTFGSGTRLTVV.

This chain connects TRBV12-5 to TRBJ2-1; possible D gene TRBD2, 7 bases. The CDR3 spans 12 residues. CDR1 LGHNT and CDR2 FRNRAP come from the germline V gene. The CDR3 spells CASTGRDNEQFF. The DNA of the CDR3 is TGTGCCAGCACAGGGAGGGACAATGAGCAGTTCTTC.

This clonotype was counted ten times or more. The genes are TRBV20-1 and TRBJ1-1, with 7 bases that match TRBD1. V trimming: 1 base; J trimming: 2 bases; junction bases outside the gene matches: 4. Looked up from germline, CDR1 is DFQATT and CDR2 is SNEGSKA (reference sequence). This CDR3 is built from 14 residues. CDR3 DNA: TGCAGTGCTAGAGCGACAGGGATTAACACTGAAGCTTTCTTT. Amino acids: CSARATGINTEAFF.

This clonotype was recorded at least ten times. The chain combines TRBV5-1 with TRBJ1-1; D is uncertain. Germline V CDR1 and CDR2: SGHRS, YFSETQ. The CDR3 loop spans 12 amino acids. V was pared by 0 bases and J by 11 bases, with 11 bases between. CDR3 sequence (DNA): TGCGCCAGCAGCTTGGAGGAGACGGAGGCTTTCTTT. Translated, it gives CASSLEETEAFF.

This clonotype was recorded a few times. The chain links TRBV5-1 to TRBJ2-7; maybe TRBD1 (5 bases). V lost 0 bases to trimming and J lost 5 bases, with 15 bases between them. The CDR3 length is 15 residues. The germline V gene has CDR1 SGHRS and CDR2 YFSETQ. CDR3 amino acids: CASSLGTTQLDEQYF. CDR3 DNA sequence: TGCGCCAGCAGCTTGGGGACAACCCAGTTGGACGAGCAGTACTTC.

This clonotype came up a few times. The gene calls are TRBV3-1 and TRBJ2-1, with TRBD2 matching over 10 bases. Germline V lookup: CDR1 LGHDT, CDR2 YNNKEL (reference sequence). V lost 5 bases to trimming and J lost 10 bases; unmatched junction nucleotides: 11. The CDR3 consists of 15 residues. The CDR3 reads CASSRLAGNVGEQFF. The CDR3 coding sequence is TGTGCCAGCAGCAGACTAGCGGGTAACGTCGGGGAGCAGTTCTTC.

This clonotype was seen repeatedly, ten times or more. The chain has TRBV7-2 and TRBJ1-1, with a tentative D call TRBD1 (5 bases). V was trimmed by 1 base and J by 8 bases, leaving 14 bases between them. The CDR3 has 14 amino acids. Germline values: CDR1 SGHTA, CDR2 FQGNSA. Here the CDR3 DNA reads TGTGCCAGCAGCTTAGTTTATCGAGACAGCGAAGCTTTCTTT. It codes for CASSLVYRDSEAFF.

This clonotype was counted ten times or more. This chain connects TRBV12-3 or TRBV12-4 to TRBJ2-2; D is uncertain. The CDR3 extends over 15 amino acids. V lost 3 bases and J 7 bases, leaving 15 bases between the germline ends. CDR3 DNA: TGTGCCAGCAGTTTGAACCCGGAGCAAGGCGGGGAGCTGTTTTTT. Its translation: CASSLNPEQGGELFF.

V and J are TRBV10-3 and TRBJ1-2; D ambiguous. CDR3 size: 11 residues. The V gene lost 8 bases and the J gene lost 8 bases, with 12 bases spanning the gap. CDR1 and CDR2 (germline): ENHRY, SYGVKD. The CDR3 sequence is CAIAPQRGYTF. The CDR3 bases are TGTGCCATCGCCCCACAGCGGGGCTACACCTTC.

This chain joins TRBV9 and TRBJ1-1; maybe TRBD1 (6 bases). The CDR3 is 15 amino acids. The germline V gene has CDR1 SGDLS and CDR2 YYNGEE. V lost 6 bases to trimming and J lost 4 bases, with 19 bases between them. The CDR3 sequence is CASTHRPGHRTEAFF. CDR3 nucleotides: TGTGCCAGCACTCACAGACCGGGACACCGCACTGAAGCTTTCTTT.

The chain recombines TRBV9 with TRBJ2-1; D ambiguous. V was cut by 0 bases and J by 7 bases, with 8 bases left in between. CDR3 length: 13 amino acids. In germline, CDR1 is SGDLS, CDR2 YYNGEE. The CDR3 reads CASSVGVLNEQFF. The CDR3 DNA reads TGTGCCAGCAGCGTAGGGGTGTTGAATGAGCAGTTCTTC. Combining the CDR3 with reference TRBV9 and TRBJ2-1 gives the whole variable domain DSGVTQTPKHLITATGQRVTLRCSPRSGDLSVYWYQQSLDQGLQFLIQYYNGEERAKGNILERFSAQQFPDLHSELNLSSLELGDSALYFCASSVGVLNEQFFGPGTRLTVL.

There are many counts of this clonotype. The genes are TRBV12-3 or TRBV12-4 and TRBJ1-2; D uncertain. The CDR3 has 11 amino acids. V lost 5 bases and J lost 7, with 8 bases in between. The CDR3 coding sequence is TGTGCCAGCAGTCGGAATCGTGGCTACACCTTC. Protein product: CASSRNRGYTF.

Details on this clonotype: A much bigger clone sits one base away, suggesting this may be a read error. Since the CDR3 does not end with the conserved phenylalanine or tryptophan, this likely comes from a read error. This chain connects TRBV29-1 to TRBJ1-1, with 10 bases fitting TRBD1. Trimming cost V 4 bases and J 4 bases; bases outside gene matches: 12. Germline CDR1 reads SQVTM; CDR2 reads ANQGSEA. CDR3 length: 16 residues. The CDR3 coding sequence is TGCAGCGTTGGGGGACCAAAGTGGACAGGGGGCACTGAAGCTTTCTCT. This encodes CSVGGPKWTGGTEAFS.

This clonotype was recorded many times. The DNA for the CDR3 is TGCAGTGCTTTCCTAGCGGACTACAATGAGCAGTTCTTC. Its translation: CSAFLADYNEQFF. The chain combines TRBV20-1 with TRBJ2-1, with 7 bases that match TRBD2. Germline-derived CDR1 and CDR2 are DFQATT and SNEGSKA (reference sequence). This CDR3 region has 13 residues. V lost 5 bases to trimming and J lost 3 bases; unmatched junction nucleotides: 4.

The rearrangement uses TRBV7-9 and TRBJ2-5, with 7 nucleotides matching TRBD2. This CDR3 comprises 15 residues. Trimming took 5 bases from V and 4 from J; bases not matched to a gene: 10. CDR1 SEHNR and CDR2 FQNEAQ come from the germline V gene (reference sequence). CDR3 sequence reads: CASSRSGSLRETQYF. The CDR3 region has the DNA TGTGCCAGCAGCCGTAGCGGGTCCCTAAGAGAGACCCAGTACTTC.

This clonotype was detected many times. This rearrangement joins TRBV29-1 to TRBJ2-3, with D possibly being TRBD2 (6 bases). Germline V gives CDR1 SQVTM, CDR2 ANQGSEA. The CDR3 runs 16 residues. V was shortened by 7 bases and J by 1 base, with 21 bases between the two germline ends. CDR3 in amino acids: CSAPSVGGLGTDTQYF. CDR3 DNA: TGCAGCGCCCCGTCGGTTGGGGGGTTGGGCACAGATACGCAGTATTTT.

This clonotype was recorded at least ten times. The chain links TRBV7-8 to TRBJ2-1; 7 nucleotides match TRBD2. The CDR3 runs to 15 residues. Germline loops: CDR1 SGHVS, CDR2 FQNEAQ. The junction had 5 bases not matched to a gene; V was cut back by 1 base and J by 5 bases. This CDR3 is CASSLGLAAHNEQFF. As DNA, the CDR3 is TGTGCCAGCAGCTTAGGGCTAGCGGCCCACAATGAGCAGTTCTTC.

This clonotype occurred many times. The rearrangement links TRBV12-3 or TRBV12-4 to TRBJ1-2; D is ambiguous. The CDR3 loop spans 11 amino acids. Trimming left V 11 bases short and J 2 bases short, with 9 bases between. DNA of the CDR3: TGTGCCTCCTGGGTAAACTATGGCTACACCTTC. As protein: CASWVNYGYTF.

This clonotype has at least ten counts. The gene calls are TRBV11-2 and TRBJ2-5; D is possibly TRBD2 (5 bases). V dropped 3 bases and J dropped 3 bases, with 14 bases sitting between them. CDR1 SGHAT and CDR2 FQNNGV come from the germline V gene. The CDR3 has 15 amino acids. In nucleotides, the CDR3 is TGTGCCAGCAGCTTCCCCCCAGAGAGGGAAGAGACCCAGTACTTC. Its protein is CASSFPPEREETQYF.

As regards this clonotype: This clone may be a read error of a much larger clone one base away. J is TRBJ2-1 and V is TRBV11-2; D is possibly TRBD2 (6 bases). The CDR3 totals 16 residues. CDR1 is SGHAT, CDR2 FQNNGV, per germline. Trimming removed 6 bases from V and 3 bases from J, with 18 bases in between. CDR3: CASRNLANAIYNEQFF. CDR3 DNA: TGTGCCAGCAGAAATCTAGCGAATGCTATCTACAATGAGCAGTTCTTC.

This clonotype came up many times. The chain carries TRBV7-3 and TRBJ2-7, with a tentative D call TRBD1 (5 bases). CDR3 length: 12 amino acids. The germline CDR1 and CDR2 sequences are SGHTA and FQGTGA. V was clipped by 5 bases and J by 2 bases, with 7 bases between them. The CDR3 nucleotides are TGTGCCAGCAGCAAAGGGGCCTACGAGCAGTACTTC. Amino acid sequence: CASSKGAYEQYF.

The rearrangement uses TRBV19 and TRBJ2-6; D perhaps matches TRBD1 (5 bases). V was trimmed by 2 bases and J by 0 bases, leaving 14 bases between them. The length of the CDR3 is 18 residues. In germline, CDR1 is LNHDA, CDR2 SQIVND (reference sequence). CDR3 DNA: TGTGCCAGTAGTATATTTGGCCAGGGTCTCTCTGGGGCCAACGTCCTGACTTTC. Amino acid sequence: CASSIFGQGLSGANVLTF.